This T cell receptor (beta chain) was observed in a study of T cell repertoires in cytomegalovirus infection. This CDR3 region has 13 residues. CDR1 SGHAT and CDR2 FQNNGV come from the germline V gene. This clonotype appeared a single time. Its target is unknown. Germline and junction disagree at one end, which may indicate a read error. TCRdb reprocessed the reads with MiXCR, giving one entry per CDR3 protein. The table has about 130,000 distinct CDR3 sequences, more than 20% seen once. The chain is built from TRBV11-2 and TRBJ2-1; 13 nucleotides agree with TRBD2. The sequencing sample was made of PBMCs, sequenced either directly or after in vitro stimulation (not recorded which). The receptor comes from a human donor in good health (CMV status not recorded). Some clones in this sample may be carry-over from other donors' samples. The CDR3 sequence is CASSLGGLAGTLF. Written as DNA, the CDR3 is TGTGCCAGCAGCTTAGGGGGACTAGCGGGGACCCTCTTC.